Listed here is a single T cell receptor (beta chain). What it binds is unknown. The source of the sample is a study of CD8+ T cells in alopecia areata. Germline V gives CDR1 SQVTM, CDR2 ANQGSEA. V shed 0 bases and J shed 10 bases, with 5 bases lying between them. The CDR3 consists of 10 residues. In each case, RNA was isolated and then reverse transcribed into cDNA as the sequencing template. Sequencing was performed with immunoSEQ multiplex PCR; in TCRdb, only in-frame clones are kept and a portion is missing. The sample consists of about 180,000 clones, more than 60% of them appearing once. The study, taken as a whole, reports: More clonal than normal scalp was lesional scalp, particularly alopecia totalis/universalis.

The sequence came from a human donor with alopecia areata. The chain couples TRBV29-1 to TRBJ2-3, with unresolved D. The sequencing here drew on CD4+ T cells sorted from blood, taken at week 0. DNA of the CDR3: TGCAGCGTTGAAGACGCGGCGCAGTATTTT. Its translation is CSVEDAAQYF.